The rows below give T cell receptor beta chains drawn from one sample of a study of blood T cells in healthy people across ages. One entry per CDR3 protein results from TCRdb running MiXCR on the 5' RACE reads. This sample carries 790,000 or so distinct CDR3 sequences, about half of them seen once, and the ten largest clones take about a sixth. Source material: blood. The source of these receptors is a man older than 75 in good health. CDR3s include the opening cysteine and the closing phenylalanine or tryptophan. The D gene is left open where the match is weak. The size field is filled for only some rows; it gives once, few, many or a size class.

>TRBJ2-3|-|-|TRBV9
CASSPRRTDTQYF
TGTGCCAGCAGCCCCCGTCGCACAGATACGCAGTATTTT
>TRBJ2-5|-|-|TRBV7-9
CASSKCRGDQYF
TGTGCCAGCAGCAAGTGCAGGGGGGACCAGTACTTC
>TRBJ2-3|-|many|TRBV3-1
CASRSGRSTDTQYF
TGTGCCAGCAGGTCCGGGCGGAGCACAGATACGCAGTATTTT
>TRBJ2-1|-|-|TRBV19
CASSITGQGYEQFF
TGTGCCAGTAGTATCACCGGACAAGGCTATGAGCAGTTCTTC
>TRBJ1-5|-|few|TRBV27
CASSYKDGNQPQHF
TGTGCCAGCAGTTATAAAGACGGGAATCAGCCCCAGCATTTT
>TRBJ2-1|TRBD2|-|TRBV20-1
CSARPTSGRANEQFF
TGCAGTGCGCGACCTACTAGCGGGAGGGCCAATGAGCAGTTCTTC
>TRBJ2-5|-|few|TRBV12-3/TRBV12-4
CASSHGRDRLNNEQYF
TGTGCCAGCAGCCATGGGCGGGACAGATTAAACAATGAGCAGTACTTC
>TRBJ2-7|-|-|TRBV29-1
CSARDGDNEQYF
TGCAGCGCTCGGGACGGCGACAATGAGCAGTACTTC
>TRBJ2-5|TRBD2|-|TRBV6-5
CASSHHPGLAGGLETQYF
TGTGCCAGCAGTCACCACCCGGGACTAGCGGGGGGGCTTGAGACCCAGTACTTC
>TRBJ2-4|-|many|TRBV25-1
CASSAAGPRNIQYF
TGTGCCAGCAGTGCCGCGGGGCCAAGAAACATTCAGTACTTC
>TRBJ1-5|-|few|TRBV7-2
CASGPGGNQPQHF
TGTGCCAGCGGGCCGGGGGGCAATCAGCCCCAGCATTTT
>TRBJ1-2|-|-|TRBV10-3
CAIKSLQSYTF
TGTGCCATTAAATCACTTCAGTCCTACACCTTC
>TRBJ2-3|TRBD2|-|TRBV13
CASSLHVGPVGAGASTDTQYF
TGTGCCAGCAGCTTACACGTGGGCCCAGTTGGAGCGGGAGCTAGCACAGATACGCAGTATTTT
>TRBJ2-7|TRBD2|many|TRBV20-1
CSATQGTSGTYEQYF
TGCAGTGCTACCCAAGGGACTAGCGGGACCTACGAGCAGTACTTC
>TRBJ2-1|-|-|TRBV3-1
CASSQDTGYHNEQFF
TGTGCCAGCAGCCAAGATACGGGTTACCACAATGAGCAGTTCTTC
>TRBJ2-7|-|few|TRBV7-2
CASSYGTTKGNEQYF
TGTGCCAGCAGCTACGGGACAACCAAGGGCAATGAGCAGTACTTC
>TRBJ2-1|TRBD2|few|TRBV7-2
CASSFTGGAGVNEQFF
TGTGCCAGCAGTTTCACGGGGGGGGCGGGAGTCAATGAGCAGTTCTTC
>TRBJ1-4|TRBD1|once|TRBV10-3
CAISELRTGHEELFF
TGTGCCATCAGTGAGTTGCGGACAGGGCATGAAGAACTGTTTTTT
>TRBJ1-5|-|once|TRBV12-3/TRBV12-4
CASSRRRDANSNQPQHF
TGTGCCAGCAGCCGACGCCGGGACGCTAATAGCAATCAGCCCCAGCATTTT
>TRBJ1-2|-|-|TRBV7-2
CASSLGRGARYTF
TGTGCCAGCAGCTTGGGCAGGGGAGCCCGCTACACCTTC
>TRBJ1-5|-|many|TRBV7-9
CASSFDSNQPQHF
TGTGCCAGCAGCTTTGATAGCAATCAGCCCCAGCATTTT
>TRBJ2-3|TRBD2|few|TRBV15
CATSVRSGSTDTQYF
TGTGCCACCAGCGTGCGTAGCGGGAGCACAGATACGCAGTATTTT
>TRBJ2-3|-|-|TRBV5-1
CASSLGTSDTQYF
TGCGCCAGCAGCTTAGGGACGTCAGATACGCAGTATTTT
>TRBJ1-2|-|-|TRBV20-1
CSARTPRGGGYTF
TGCAGTGCTAGAACGCCCCGGGGTGGGGGCTACACCTTC
>TRBJ2-3|-|-|TRBV4-3
CASSHYTSPSTDAQYF
TGCGCCAGCAGCCATTACACTAGTCCTAGCACAGATGCGCAGTATTTT
>TRBJ2-1|-|-|TRBV7-9
CASSLVEATNEQFF
TGTGCCAGCAGCTTAGTGGAGGCAACCAATGAGCAGTTCTTC
>TRBJ2-6|-|few|TRBV4-3
CASSQDPSGNGANVLTF
TGCGCCAGCAGCCAAGATCCATCTGGAAATGGGGCCAACGTCCTGACTTTC
>TRBJ2-6|TRBD1|few|TRBV10-3
CAINNRGRGANVLTF
TGTGCCATCAATAACAGGGGGCGTGGGGCCAACGTCCTGACTTTC
>TRBJ2-7|-|few|TRBV28
CASSLSVRIYEQYF
TGTGCCAGCAGTTTAAGTGTCAGGATATACGAGCAGTACTTC
>TRBJ2-5|-|-|TRBV7-8
CASSQTLVNEQYF
TGTGCCAGCAGCCAGACCCTAGTAAATGAGCAGTACTTC
>TRBJ1-4|-|-|TRBV20-1
CSARTQRLDNEKLFF
TGCAGTGCTAGGACCCAAAGGCTAGATAATGAAAAACTGTTTTTT
>TRBJ1-2|TRBD1|few|TRBV25-1
CASSESAPGTGHGYTF
TGTGCCAGCAGTGAATCGGCCCCCGGGACAGGGCATGGCTACACCTTC
>TRBJ2-1|TRBD1|-|TRBV20-1
CSASPDRDYEQFF
TGCAGTGCTAGCCCGGACAGGGACTATGAGCAGTTCTTC
>TRBJ2-5|TRBD2|-|TRBV5-1
CASNLAGTNEQYF
TGCGCCAGCAATCTAGCGGGAACCAATGAGCAGTACTTC
>TRBJ2-1|-|-|TRBV4-2
CASSQDGRSSYKEQFF
TGTGCCAGCAGCCAAGATGGGCGGAGCTCCTACAAGGAGCAGTTCTTC